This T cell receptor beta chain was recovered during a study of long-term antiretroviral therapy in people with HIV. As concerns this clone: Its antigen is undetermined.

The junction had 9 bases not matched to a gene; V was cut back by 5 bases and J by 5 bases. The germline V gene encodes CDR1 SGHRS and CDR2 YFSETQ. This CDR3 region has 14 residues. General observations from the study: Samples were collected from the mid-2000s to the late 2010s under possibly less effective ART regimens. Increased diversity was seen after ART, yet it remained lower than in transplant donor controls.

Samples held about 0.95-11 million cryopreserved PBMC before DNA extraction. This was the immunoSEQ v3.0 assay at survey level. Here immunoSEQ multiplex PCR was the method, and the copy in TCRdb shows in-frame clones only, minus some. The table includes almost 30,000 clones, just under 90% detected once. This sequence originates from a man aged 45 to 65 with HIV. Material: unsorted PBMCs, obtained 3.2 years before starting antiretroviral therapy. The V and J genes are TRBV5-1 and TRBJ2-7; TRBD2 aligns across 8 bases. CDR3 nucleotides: TGCGCCAGCAGTCCAGCGGGAGCTAGGGACGAGCAGTACTTC. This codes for CASSPAGARDEQYF.